The entry below gives a single TCR beta chain sequence along with its context. Looked up from germline, CDR1 is SGHNT and CDR2 is YENEEA. J was trimmed by 4 bases and V by 5 bases; bases with no gene match: 18. The CDR3 covers 18 residues. This specimen belongs to a study of OX40 agonist ivuxolimab in advanced cancers. Method: immunoSEQ multiplex PCR; TCRdb's copy keeps in-frame clones and lacks some. The table lists under 40,000 clones, roughly four fifths of them singletons. The receptor comes from an adult with an advanced solid tumor such as melanoma, head and neck, liver or kidney cancer. This sequence joins TRBV11-3 and TRBJ2-3; TRBD1 agrees at 7 bases. The source material was CD4+ or CD8+ T cells sorted from blood, sampled in a trial of the OX40 agonist ivuxolimab. For the CDR3, the DNA is TGTGCCAGCAGCCAAGGCCCGTGGGAAGGGGGCGACGCAGATACGCAGTATTTT. Its translation: CASSQGPWEGGDADTQYF.